What follows describes a single TCR beta chain. What antigen it recognizes has not been identified. Per-nucleotide qualities are absent, and no much larger clonotype sits a single base away. CDR1 and CDR2 were assigned from the germline V gene as SGHAT and FQNNGV. Deletion took 0 bases off V and 3 bases off J, with a span of 17 bases between the germline ends. The cysteine opens and the phenylalanine closes a CDR3 of 18 amino acids. Left in the record is the CDR3 DNA by itself, 54 bases read in frame from the first base. The sample originates from a study of blood T cell repertoires in COVID-19 (dated by TCRdb to 2020 to 2022). About the full investigation: Samples covering the acute and convalescent phases of COVID-19 were provided by collaborators in the United States, Italy and Spain. Subjects who had been exposed to COVID-19, were actively infected with it, or had recovered from it provided the deeply sampled blood TCRbeta repertoires that made up the dataset. The material from the prospective study consisted of cDNA or gDNA derived from T cells, B-cell-depleted T cells, or PBMCs. Samples were obtained from the ongoing ImmuneRACE study (first 160 participants) and from over a thousand subjects provided by 6 global collaborators. Sample metadata almost always included a de-identified subject ID, COVID-19 status, age in years and sex. Where available, HLA class I and class II types were obtained from metadata supplied by the sample provider rather than from assay-based typing. The repertoires were made available in a free public database intended to serve as a resource for research on the immune response to SARS-CoV-2.

One collaborating source in Seattle enrolled patients while the patients were actively infected and followed the patients over time throughout the course of disease. Collaborating institutions collected whole blood in K2EDTA tubes following their own protocols. For TCRbeta analysis, collaborator samples were shipped as frozen whole blood, as isolated PBMCs, or as DNA extracted from either sample type. TCRbeta CDR3 regions were amplified from genomic DNA by means of the immunoSEQ Assay, a bias-controlled multiplex PCR. Per the source publication's procedure: The number of nucleated cells in each sample was estimated by amplification of reference gene primers within the assay. To quantify the absolute abundance of each unique TCRbeta CDR3 rearrangement, sequence reads were collapsed and filtered. Productive Simpson clonality was computed per sample as the square root of Simpson's diversity index over productive rearrangements. TCRdb carries this immuneACCESS record with in-frame sequences only. Its versions omit some clonotypes, under half of them owing to an unresolved V gene in the studies checked, with the rest unexplained. That table gives V, J and clone size, and the DNA gave D and trimming. The table for this sample lists 350,000 or so clones; approximately 89% of them were counted only once. The ten largest account for 3.9% of the sample.

Study-wide conclusions, independent of this receptor: Clinical and demographic metadata were provided uncurated, with the amount varying by source and participant.

The TCR was taken from a woman aged 55-75 years with COVID-19, enrolled during active disease. The chain links TRBV11-2 with TRBJ2-2, and perhaps TRBD1 as D gene, on 5 matching bases. Material: peripheral blood. The CDR3 amino acid sequence is: CASSLEEDQGVDTGELFF. The DNA reads as follows: TGTGCCAGCAGCTTAGAGGAAGATCAGGGTGTCGACACCGGGGAGCTGTTTTTT. Full variable domain (CDR3 extended with the reference TRBV11-2 and TRBJ2-2 proteins): EAGVAQSPRYKIIEKRQSVAFWCNPISGHATLYWYQQILGQGPKLLIQFQNNGVVDDSQLPKDRFSAERLKGVDSTLKIQPAKLEDSAVYLCASSLEEDQGVDTGELFFGEGSRLTVL.